The rows below give T cell receptor beta chains drawn from one sample of a study of CD8+ T cells in alopecia areata. Produced via immunoSEQ multiplex PCR; TCRdb's table is partial and in-frame only. The table has 160,000 or so clones, around 64% seen once. This material consisted of CD8+ T cells sorted from blood, taken at week 0. Receptor source: a human donor with alopecia areata. The CDR3 runs from the conserved cysteine through the conserved F or W. D genes are given only for firm matches. Part of the rows lack a size; the others show once, few, many or a class for expanded clones.

clone_size,d_call,j_call,v_call,cdr3_nt,cdr3_aa
NA,NA,TRBJ2-3,TRBV10-2,TGCGCCAGCAGTTACGAGTTAGATACGCAGTATTTT,CASSYELDTQYF
NA,NA,TRBJ1-4,TRBV10-3,TGTGCCATCAGTGATGCAAATAATGAAAAACTGTTTTTT,CAISDANNEKLFF
few,TRBD1,TRBJ1-2,TRBV29-1,TGCAGCGTCGAAAGACAGGGGGGCTACACCTTC,CSVERQGGYTF
NA,TRBD2,TRBJ2-1,TRBV28,TGTGCCACCATCAGCGGGGGCTCCTACAATGAGCAGTTCTTC,CATISGGSYNEQFF
NA,TRBD1,TRBJ1-1,TRBV11-2,TGTGCCAGCAGCCCATCATCGGGGACAGGTATGAACACTGAAGCTTTCTTT,CASSPSSGTGMNTEAFF
NA,NA,TRBJ2-7,TRBV4-2,TGTGCCAGCAGCCAAGAAGGGAACGAGCAGTACTTC,CASSQEGNEQYF
NA,TRBD1,TRBJ1-6,TRBV4-1,TGCGCCAGCAGCCAGGCCACAGGGGGAGGACCACCCCTCCACTTT,CASSQATGGGPPLHF
NA,TRBD2,TRBJ2-7,TRBV29-1,TGCAGCGTTCCGGGGGAGGGGAGCACCTACGAGCAGTACTTC,CSVPGEGSTYEQYF
few,NA,TRBJ2-5,TRBV19,TGTGCCAGTAGTCTCCGCAGGGGTTTGGGAGAGACCCAGTACTTC,CASSLRRGLGETQYF
NA,TRBD2,TRBJ2-7,TRBV5-1,TGCGCCAGCAGCTTGGAGGGCGGGGGATACTACGAGCAGTACTTC,CASSLEGGGYYEQYF
NA,NA,TRBJ2-5,TRBV11-2,TGTGCCAGCAACGGTGGGGGGGCCCTAGAGACCCAGTACTTC,CASNGGGALETQYF
NA,NA,TRBJ2-4,TRBV29-1,TGCAGCGTTGAAGGGGACGCTAGCAGGGCCGGCGGCAACATTCAGTACTTC,CSVEGDASRAGGNIQYF
NA,NA,TRBJ2-7,TRBV4-1,TGCGCCAGCAGCTCAGCGATGACCTACGAGCAGTACTTC,CASSSAMTYEQYF
NA,NA,TRBJ2-3,TRBV7-3,TGTGCCAGCTCCTTACGGGGGCCAGATACGCAGTATTTT,CASSLRGPDTQYF
NA,TRBD2,TRBJ2-5,TRBV7-9,TGTGCCAGCAGCTTAACTAGCGGGGCAGAGACCCAGTACTTC,CASSLTSGAETQYF
NA,NA,TRBJ2-1,TRBV29-1,TGCAGCGTTGTTCGTCCCCTGGACAATGAGCAGTTCTTC,CSVVRPLDNEQFF
NA,NA,TRBJ2-1,TRBV13,TGTGCCAGCAGCTTAGGCCTAGCCGGGCACTACAATGAGCAGTTCTTC,CASSLGLAGHYNEQFF